A selection of T cell receptor beta chains follows, all from one sample in a study of blood T cell repertoires in COVID-19. TCRdb keeps only in-frame clones here, not all; method: immunoSEQ multiplex PCR. Altogether around 180,000 clones are present, about 84% being singletons, with the ten largest covering roughly 12%. Sequencing was carried out using PBMCs or T cells enriched from blood (not recorded which). The receptors stem from a man aged 45-60 years who had recovered from COVID-19. Both conserved end residues are part of each CDR3. D genes are given only for firm matches. Clone size, where shown, is once, few, many, or a class for clones that have expanded.

d_gene: -
abundance: -
v_gene: TRBV29-1
j_gene: TRBJ1-1
CDR3aa: CSVERVYITEAFF
CDR3nt: TGCAGCGTAGAGAGGGTGTATATCACTGAAGCTTTCTTT

d_gene: -
abundance: -
v_gene: TRBV2
j_gene: TRBJ2-1
CDR3aa: CASRVEGQTEQFF
CDR3nt: TGTGCCAGCAGGGTAGAAGGACAGACTGAGCAGTTCTTC

d_gene: -
abundance: few
v_gene: TRBV7-2
j_gene: TRBJ1-5
CDR3aa: CASRPDSNNQPQHF
CDR3nt: TGTGCCAGCAGACCGGACAGCAACAATCAGCCCCAGCATTTT

d_gene: TRBD1
abundance: -
v_gene: TRBV10-3
j_gene: TRBJ1-2
CDR3aa: CAISAGQRAGGYTF
CDR3nt: TGTGCCATCAGTGCGGGACAGAGGGCCGGTGGCTACACCTTC

d_gene: -
abundance: -
v_gene: TRBV5-1
j_gene: TRBJ2-5
CDR3aa: CASSLDDSLQETQYF
CDR3nt: TGCGCCAGCAGCCTCGACGACAGCCTACAAGAGACCCAGTACTTC

d_gene: -
abundance: -
v_gene: TRBV6-6
j_gene: TRBJ1-1
CDR3aa: CASSTQGYTEAFF
CDR3nt: TGTGCCAGCAGTACCCAGGGGTACACTGAAGCTTTCTTT

d_gene: -
abundance: -
v_gene: TRBV7-2
j_gene: TRBJ1-2
CDR3aa: CASSPSPNYGYTF
CDR3nt: TGTGCCAGCAGTCCGAGTCCTAACTATGGCTACACCTTC

d_gene: TRBD1
abundance: -
v_gene: TRBV4-3
j_gene: TRBJ1-2
CDR3aa: CASSGDRADGYTF
CDR3nt: TGCGCCAGCAGCGGCGACAGGGCTGATGGCTACACCTTC

d_gene: TRBD1
abundance: once
v_gene: TRBV7-6
j_gene: TRBJ2-2
CDR3aa: CASSPRQGAQAGELFF
CDR3nt: TGTGCCAGCAGCCCACGACAGGGGGCGCAGGCCGGGGAGCTGTTTTTT

d_gene: -
abundance: -
v_gene: TRBV11-2
j_gene: TRBJ2-1
CDR3aa: CASSPQGYNEQFF
CDR3nt: TGTGCCAGCAGCCCACAGGGTTACAATGAGCAGTTCTTC

d_gene: -
abundance: -
v_gene: TRBV19
j_gene: TRBJ2-6
CDR3aa: CASSQGMGPGANVLTF
CDR3nt: TGTGCCAGTAGTCAGGGGATGGGGCCTGGGGCCAACGTCCTGACTTTC

d_gene: -
abundance: -
v_gene: TRBV7-8
j_gene: TRBJ1-3
CDR3aa: CASSFGDTIYF
CDR3nt: TGTGCCAGCAGCTTCGGGGACACCATATATTTT

d_gene: -
abundance: -
v_gene: TRBV11-1
j_gene: TRBJ1-3
CDR3aa: CASSLAPGSGNTIYF
CDR3nt: TGTGCCAGCAGCTTAGCGCCCGGCTCTGGAAACACCATATATTTT

d_gene: TRBD1
abundance: -
v_gene: TRBV13
j_gene: TRBJ2-2
CDR3aa: CASSFGSGGGTGELFF
CDR3nt: TGTGCCAGCAGCTTCGGTTCAGGGGGCGGCACCGGGGAGCTGTTTTTT

d_gene: -
abundance: -
v_gene: TRBV25-1
j_gene: TRBJ1-3
CDR3aa: CASSDTGGNTIYF
CDR3nt: TGTGCCAGCAGTGATACAGGGGGAAACACCATATATTTT

d_gene: -
abundance: few
v_gene: TRBV5-8
j_gene: TRBJ2-3
CDR3aa: CASSLRHGGQYF
CDR3nt: TGTGCCAGCAGCTTGAGGCACGGGGGGCAGTATTTT

d_gene: -
abundance: -
v_gene: TRBV27
j_gene: TRBJ1-2
CDR3aa: CASSLYAQVGYGYTF
CDR3nt: TGTGCCAGCAGTTTATACGCACAGGTGGGCTATGGCTACACCTTC

d_gene: -
abundance: -
v_gene: TRBV3-1/TRBV3-2
j_gene: TRBJ2-1
CDR3aa: CASSQIPGAYNEQFF
CDR3nt: TGTGCCAGCAGCCAAATTCCGGGGGCCTACAATGAGCAGTTCTTC

d_gene: TRBD1
abundance: -
v_gene: TRBV7-8
j_gene: TRBJ1-5
CDR3aa: CASSFLDRGFPSNQPQHF
CDR3nt: TGTGCCAGCAGCTTTTTGGACAGGGGGTTCCCTAGCAATCAGCCCCAGCATTTT

d_gene: -
abundance: -
v_gene: TRBV18
j_gene: TRBJ1-2
CDR3aa: CASSRGGQGGYGYTF
CDR3nt: TGTGCCAGCTCACGTGGGGGCCAGGGCGGCTATGGCTACACCTTC

d_gene: TRBD1
abundance: -
v_gene: TRBV6-6
j_gene: TRBJ1-5
CDR3aa: CASSYGDRENQPQHF
CDR3nt: TGTGCCAGCAGTTATGGGGACAGAGAAAATCAGCCCCAGCATTTT

d_gene: -
abundance: -
v_gene: TRBV4-2
j_gene: TRBJ2-3
CDR3aa: CASSQVLDSTDTQYF
CDR3nt: TGTGCCAGCAGCCAAGTCCTAGACAGCACAGATACGCAGTATTTT

d_gene: TRBD1
abundance: -
v_gene: TRBV3-1/TRBV3-2
j_gene: TRBJ1-5
CDR3aa: CASSQRGGKGQPQHF
CDR3nt: TGTGCCAGCAGCCAAAGAGGGGGCAAAGGTCAGCCCCAGCATTTT

d_gene: TRBD1
abundance: -
v_gene: TRBV28
j_gene: TRBJ2-1
CDR3aa: CASSLGTGSSYNEQFF
CDR3nt: TGTGCCAGCAGTTTGGGGACAGGGAGCTCCTACAATGAGCAGTTCTTC

d_gene: TRBD2
abundance: -
v_gene: TRBV6-1
j_gene: TRBJ2-5
CDR3aa: CASSESLAGMGETQYF
CDR3nt: TGTGCCAGCAGTGAGTCACTAGCGGGGATGGGAGAGACCCAGTACTTC

d_gene: -
abundance: -
v_gene: TRBV5-1
j_gene: TRBJ1-2
CDR3aa: CASSSSGIGYGYTF
CDR3nt: TGCGCCAGCAGCTCGTCGGGAATTGGCTATGGCTACACCTTC

d_gene: TRBD2
abundance: -
v_gene: TRBV19
j_gene: TRBJ2-7
CDR3aa: CASSMFSGASYEQYF
CDR3nt: TGTGCCAGTAGTATGTTTAGCGGGGCCTCCTACGAGCAGTACTTC

d_gene: -
abundance: -
v_gene: TRBV7-3
j_gene: TRBJ2-1
CDR3aa: CASSQDYRNEQFF
CDR3nt: TGTGCCAGCAGCCAGGACTATCGCAATGAGCAGTTCTTC

d_gene: -
abundance: -
v_gene: TRBV29-1
j_gene: TRBJ1-2
CDR3aa: CSVEVEGFDGYTF
CDR3nt: TGCAGCGTTGAAGTGGAGGGTTTTGATGGCTACACCTTC

d_gene: TRBD2
abundance: -
v_gene: TRBV6-2/TRBV6-3
j_gene: TRBJ2-3
CDR3aa: CASSTSGGGRTQYF
CDR3nt: TGTGCCAGCAGCACTAGCGGGGGCGGTCGGACGCAGTATTTT

d_gene: TRBD1
abundance: -
v_gene: TRBV2
j_gene: TRBJ1-1
CDR3aa: CASTRQGLNTEAFF
CDR3nt: TGTGCCAGCACCCGACAGGGCTTGAACACTGAAGCTTTCTTT

d_gene: TRBD2
abundance: -
v_gene: TRBV9
j_gene: TRBJ2-3
CDR3aa: CASSQRGVDTQYF
CDR3nt: TGTGCCAGCAGTCAGCGGGGGGTGGATACGCAGTATTTT

d_gene: -
abundance: -
v_gene: TRBV5-5
j_gene: TRBJ1-5
CDR3aa: CASSLEGTQGQPQHF
CDR3nt: TGTGCCAGCAGCTTGGAGGGGACACAGGGTCAGCCCCAGCATTTT

d_gene: -
abundance: -
v_gene: TRBV28
j_gene: TRBJ1-2
CDR3aa: CASSEGVKGLGYTF
CDR3nt: TGTGCCAGCAGTGAGGGGGTGAAGGGGCTTGGCTACACCTTC

d_gene: -
abundance: -
v_gene: TRBV27
j_gene: TRBJ1-5
CDR3aa: CASSAIQGNQPQHF
CDR3nt: TGTGCCAGCAGCGCTATACAGGGTAATCAGCCCCAGCATTTT

d_gene: -
abundance: -
v_gene: TRBV19
j_gene: TRBJ1-1
CDR3aa: CASSPRATEAFF
CDR3nt: TGTGCCAGTAGCCCGCGGGCCACTGAAGCTTTCTTT

d_gene: -
abundance: -
v_gene: TRBV5-8
j_gene: TRBJ2-7
CDR3aa: CASSLVPLGATYEQYF
CDR3nt: TGTGCCAGCAGCTTGGTTCCGCTGGGGGCTACCTACGAGCAGTACTTC

d_gene: -
abundance: -
v_gene: TRBV27
j_gene: TRBJ1-2
CDR3aa: CASSPVGGYGYTF
CDR3nt: TGTGCCAGCAGTCCCGTCGGAGGCTATGGCTACACCTTC

d_gene: -
abundance: -
v_gene: TRBV3-1/TRBV3-2
j_gene: TRBJ2-7
CDR3aa: CASSQQVYEQYF
CDR3nt: TGTGCCAGCAGCCAACAGGTTTACGAGCAGTACTTC

d_gene: TRBD2
abundance: -
v_gene: TRBV15
j_gene: TRBJ2-7
CDR3aa: CATSRGGGDEQYF
CDR3nt: TGTGCCACCAGCAGGGGCGGGGGTGACGAGCAGTACTTC

d_gene: TRBD1
abundance: -
v_gene: TRBV20-1
j_gene: TRBJ2-7
CDR3aa: CSASRGTEAYEQYF
CDR3nt: TGCAGTGCTAGTAGGGGGACAGAAGCCTACGAGCAGTACTTC